The entry below gives a single T cell receptor beta chain sequence along with its context. This clone's antigen is unknown. The input lacks base qualities; no much larger clone sits a single base away. Including the terminal cysteine and phenylalanine, the CDR3 comprises 16 residues. CDR3 DNA only is kept here, 48 bases in frame from base 1. Trimming costs V 3 bases and J 7 bases, and their ends lie 18 bases apart. The germline V gene provides CDR1 KGHDR and CDR2 SFDVKD. The TCR beta CDR3 regions were amplified from the RNA transcripts. For the first round of RT-PCR on the TCR CDR3, the HTBI primer set was used together with the Qiagen OneStep RT-PCR kit. A second multiplex PCR round built the libraries, followed by size selection and purification. Sequencing of the libraries was done on an Illumina HiSeq2000 using paired-end 100 bp reads. As for the authors' bioinformatics: Raw data were processed with SOAPnuke, discarding reads with adapters, uncalled bases, mean Phred below 15, or no exact constant-primer or identifier match. High-quality paired reads were merged with COPE v1.2.5, and unique nucleotide sequences were defined as clonotypes. MiTCR v1.1 was used to align clonotypes to the IMGT TRBV, TRBD and TRBJ reference segments. Analysis was restricted to V-J combinations with a frequency above 0.0001, which covered roughly 99% of repertoires. The TCS score was defined as F50 (clonal expansion) divided by E x V (chaos), with BLOSUM62-based TCRdist calculated between CDR3 peptides within each V-J. Welch's t-statistics and random forest reduced 500 to 550 V-J features to 13, which were used in a naive Bayes classifier (R e1071). The Morisita-Horn index was used to measure how similar the thyroid and blood repertoires were. TCRdb reprocessed the public reads (quality trimming at Q25 with fastp, clone calling with MiXCR) and kept in-frame beta chains. When rows share a CDR3 protein, they turn into one entry using the most common DNA and genes. These V and J calls are TCRdb output, not the study's own analysis. The sample table contains over 90,000 distinct CDR3 sequences; only one count was recorded for approximately 48% of them. The top ten clonotypes cover 26% of the sample.

The sample originates from a study of T cells in Graves' hyperthyroidism and ophthalmopathy (dated by TCRdb to about 2019). General notes on the study: Peripheral blood was sampled at the time of initial diagnosis, prior to any treatment. To identify TCR V-J signatures that set the groups apart, the researchers used a discovery cohort of about a hundred patients, made up of around 40 with Graves' ophthalmopathy and 57 with stable Graves' hyperthyroidism. An independent validation cohort of under 20 hyperthyroidism patients and about 15 patients who later progressed to ophthalmopathy tested prospective prediction of ophthalmopathy. The 95 to 100 discovery patients were randomly divided into training and test sets at a 7:3 ratio. Thyroid tissue and blood T-cell repertoires from about six Graves' hyperthyroidism patients were also compared in the study. Following sampling, methimazole starting at 30 mg daily was given to hyperthyroidism patients, and high-dose intravenous methylprednisolone was given to ophthalmopathy patients. TCR Vbeta CDR3 sequencing of 135 peripheral blood samples (approximately 44 ophthalmopathy, 75 or so hyperthyroidism and approximately 17 progressor patients) is reported in the paper.

Graves' hyperthyroidism was defined as stable when no progression to ophthalmopathy occurred over 18 months of follow-up. The hyperthyroidism patients were between 18 and 65 years old and newly diagnosed, with a disease duration of less than 2 months. Any patient with an uncontrolled infection, another autoimmune disease, pregnancy or lactation was excluded. Clinical symptoms, serum thyroxine and TRAb, thyroid ultrasound, and orbital computed tomography formed the basis for the diagnoses. Ficoll-Paque density gradient centrifugation was used to isolate PBMCs from 10 ml of fresh peripheral blood. Total RNA was extracted with Trizol reagent, and quality was checked on an Agilent 2100 Bioanalyzer. What the authors observed across the whole study: During validation, the model predicted progression to ophthalmopathy a median of approximately 6.5 months ahead of onset, with around 65% sensitivity and around 73% specificity. Most expanded thyroid clonotypes (frequency above 0.001) were also detected in blood, a finding suggesting that blood repertoires may reflect thyroid immune responses. Ophthalmopathy was separated from stable hyperthyroidism by a 13 V-J signature model, with just over 85% sensitivity and approximately 84% specificity obtained in cross-validation and 80%/75% obtained in testing. No statistical method was used to fix the sample size in advance, and group allocation was not hidden from the investigators.

The sample taken for sequencing was blood. The rearrangement joined TRBV24-1 to TRBJ1-5; the D gene is possibly TRBD1, with 6 bases matching. The source is a man aged 35 to 55 with Graves' hyperthyroidism. At the DNA level, the sequence is TGTGCCACCAGTGATCCCCTAGGACAGTCCCGACAGCCCCAGCATTTT. Translation gives CATSDPLGQSRQPQHF.